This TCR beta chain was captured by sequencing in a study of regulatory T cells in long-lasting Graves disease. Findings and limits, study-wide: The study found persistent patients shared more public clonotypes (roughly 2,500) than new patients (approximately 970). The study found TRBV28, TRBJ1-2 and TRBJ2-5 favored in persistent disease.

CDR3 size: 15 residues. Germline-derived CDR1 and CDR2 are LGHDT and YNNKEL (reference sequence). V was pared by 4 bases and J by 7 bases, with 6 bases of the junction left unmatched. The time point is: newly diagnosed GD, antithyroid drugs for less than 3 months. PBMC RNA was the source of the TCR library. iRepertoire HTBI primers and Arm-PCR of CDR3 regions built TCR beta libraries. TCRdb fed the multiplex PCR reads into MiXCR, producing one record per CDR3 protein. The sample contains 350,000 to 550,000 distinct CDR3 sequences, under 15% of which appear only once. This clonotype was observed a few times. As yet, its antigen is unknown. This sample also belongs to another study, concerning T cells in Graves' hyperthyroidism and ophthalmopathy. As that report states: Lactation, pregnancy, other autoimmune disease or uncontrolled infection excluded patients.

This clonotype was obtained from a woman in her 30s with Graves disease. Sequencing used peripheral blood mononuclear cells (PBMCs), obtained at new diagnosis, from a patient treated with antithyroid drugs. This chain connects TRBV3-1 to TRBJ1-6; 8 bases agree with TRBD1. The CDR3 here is CASSLDRGRNSPLHF. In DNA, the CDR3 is TGTGCCAGCAGCCTCGACAGGGGCAGAAATTCACCCCTCCACTTT.